The 13 T cell receptor beta chains reported below all come from one sample, sequenced in a study of CD8 T cells in Susac syndrome. Random hexamers primed reverse transcription of 0.5 to 1 ug RNA. TCRdb recomputed calls from the immunoSEQ multiplex PCR reads with MiXCR, one row per CDR3 protein. Of some 140,000 distinct CDR3 sequences in the sample, about 95% are singletons; the top ten hold under 0.2%. The sequencing sample was made of CD8+ T cells from PBMCs. These receptors all come from a human donor with Susac syndrome.

V usage is TRBV27 and J usage is TRBJ2-7; 14 nucleotides line up with TRBD2. Per germline, CDR1 MNHEY and CDR2 SMNVEV (reference sequence). Germline trimming cut 4 bases from V and 2 bases from J; bases unmatched to any gene: 7. CDR3 length: 17 residues. The CDR3 sequence: CASSSLRLAGGPYEQYF. In nucleotides, the CDR3 is TGTGCCAGCAGTTCATTAAGACTAGCGGGAGGGCCCTACGAGCAGTACTTC.

This clonotype has just one count. The chain combines TRBV12-3 or TRBV12-4 with TRBJ1-5, with D perhaps TRBD1 (5 bases). V was pared by 5 bases and J by 3 bases, with 11 bases between. CDR3 length: 14 amino acids. The CDR3 loop is CASSAGTFNQPQHF. CDR3 DNA: TGTGCCAGCAGTGCCGGGACTTTCAATCAGCCCCAGCATTTT.

This chain uses TRBV12-3 or TRBV12-4 with TRBJ2-1; 9 nucleotides align to TRBD2. J lost 2 bases, V lost 7 bases, and 6 bases had no gene match. The CDR3 loop spans 15 amino acids. The CDR3 DNA reads as TGTGCCAGCATCGCCGGGACTAGCACCTACAATGAGCAGTTCTTC. Its protein is CASIAGTSTYNEQFF.

The chain recombines TRBV27 with TRBJ1-5, with D hard to call. CDR1 MNHEY and CDR2 SMNVEV come from the germline V gene (reference sequence). This CDR3 comprises 14 residues. The V end was cut by 0 bases, the J end by 5 bases, with 8 bases between. The CDR3 DNA reads TGTGCCAGCAGTTTATCCCACCCGGATCAGCCCCAGCATTTT. Amino acids: CASSLSHPDQPQHF.

V and J are TRBV29-1 and TRBJ2-5; D gene unclear. Trimming removed 1 base from V and 3 bases from J, with 3 bases in between. The CDR3 has 11 amino acids. Germline V lookup: CDR1 SQVTM, CDR2 ANQGSEA. CDR3 protein: CSVEGEETQYF. The CDR3 DNA reads TGCAGCGTTGAAGGTGAAGAGACCCAGTACTTC.

The DNA for the CDR3 is TGTGCCAGCAACGGGGGGCGGGGCTACACCTTC. Amino acids: CASNGGRGYTF. This chain joins TRBV27 and TRBJ1-2; TRBD1 might be the D (6 bases). Germline V lookup: CDR1 MNHEY, CDR2 SMNVEV (reference sequence). The CDR3 has 11 residues. Trimming took off 7 bases at V and 8 bases at J, with 11 bases between the two ends.

CDR3 residues: CASSATSALIYEQYF. The CDR3 DNA reads TGTGCCAGCAGCGCCACTAGCGCGCTAATCTACGAGCAGTACTTC. The chain links TRBV14 to TRBJ2-7, with 7 positions matching TRBD2. CDR1 and CDR2 (germline): SGHDN, FVKESK. The CDR3 consists of 15 residues. V dropped 5 bases and J dropped 3; count of bases not matched to a gene: 10.

V and J are TRBV4-1 and TRBJ2-1, with 7 bases matching TRBD1. The CDR3 length is 16 residues. CDR1 and CDR2 (germline): MGHRA, YSYEKL. V shed 0 bases, J shed 3 bases, and the junction held 5 bases outside the gene matches. The CDR3 region has the DNA TGCGCCAGCAGCCAAGAGTACAGGGGTATCTACAATGAGCAGTTCTTC. It specifies CASSQEYRGIYNEQFF.

This sequence joins TRBV7-2 and TRBJ2-1; D call uncertain. The CDR3 is made up of 12 amino acids. The V and J ends lost 1 base and 8 bases respectively, with 6 bases between them. The germline V gene has CDR1 SGHTA and CDR2 FQGNSA. The DNA for the CDR3 is TGTGCCAGCAGCTTAGATCCGGATGAGCAGTTCTTC. As protein: CASSLDPDEQFF.

This sequence joins TRBV25-1 and TRBJ2-3; TRBD2 matches at 11 bases. After removal of 0 bases from V and 7 bases from J, the junction contained 15 bases not matched to a gene. The CDR3 sequence is 19 residues long. From germline, CDR1 is MGHDK and CDR2 SYGVNS. The CDR3 sequence is CASSEYFVPGTSGAHTQYF. The CDR3 DNA is TGTGCCAGCAGTGAATATTTCGTTCCCGGGACTAGCGGAGCCCATACGCAGTATTTT.

The CDR3 is CASSLLASGADTGELFF. CDR3 DNA sequence: TGTGCCAGCAGTTTATTGGCTAGCGGAGCGGACACCGGGGAGCTGTTTTTT. This chain links TRBV28 with TRBJ2-2, with 7 bases aligning to TRBD2. The germline gives CDR1 MDHEN, CDR2 SYDVKM. The ends lost 1 base at V and 3 bases at J; junction bases unmatched: 8. This CDR3 region has 17 residues.

The sample holds one count of this clonotype. The V call is TRBV14, the J call TRBJ2-1, with 8 bases that match TRBD1. The CDR3 totals 15 residues. Germline V lookup: CDR1 SGHDN, CDR2 FVKESK. Losses at the gene ends were 0 bases for V and 8 bases for J; bases not matched to a gene: 6. The DNA for the CDR3 is TGTGCCAGCAGCCAAGATTGGACAGGGTGGGATGAGCAGTTCTTC. As protein: CASSQDWTGWDEQFF.

The V gene is TRBV3-1, the J gene TRBJ2-7; possibly TRBD1 or TRBD2 for D (6 bases each). Germline V gives CDR1 LGHDT, CDR2 YNNKEL (reference sequence). Trimming removed 1 base from V and 5 bases from J, with 9 bases in between. This CDR3 is built from 13 residues. The CDR3 region is CASSQAGADEQYF. The CDR3 DNA reads as TGTGCCAGCAGCCAAGCGGGGGCAGACGAGCAGTACTTC.